These T cell receptor beta chains were read from a single sample in a study of cytotoxic CD8 clonotypes in ibrutinib-treated CLL. The protocol was immunoSEQ multiplex PCR, while the TCRdb copy is restricted to in-frame clones and leaves out a portion. The top ten hold about 2.9% of the sample, which has about 160,000 clones, over 75% seen once. The starting material was PBMCs, obtained at disease progression, from a patient treated with ibrutinib. The receptors stem from a human donor with chronic lymphocytic leukemia. Each CDR3 is given with its conserved first and last residue. The D gene is left open where the match is weak. For some rows the clone size is stated as once, few or many, or as a class when expanded; others skip it.

d_call,j_call,clone_size,v_call,cdr3_aa,cdr3_nt
-,TRBJ2-1,-,TRBV11-1,CASSHRQASRLNEQFF,TGTGCCAGCAGCCATCGACAGGCTAGCAGACTCAATGAGCAGTTCTTC
-,TRBJ1-5,few,TRBV25-1,CASSPNGANNQPQHF,TGTGCCAGCAGTCCAAACGGGGCCAACAATCAGCCCCAGCATTTT
-,TRBJ2-1,once,TRBV28,CASSRRSSYNEQFF,TGTGCCAGCTCTCGGAGGTCCTCCTACAATGAGCAGTTCTTC
-,TRBJ2-7,-,TRBV11-2,CASRPLGRSNYEQYF,TGTGCCAGCAGACCCCTAGGAAGGTCAAACTACGAGCAGTACTTC
-,TRBJ2-4,-,TRBV18,CASSPLFGQSENIQYF,TGTGCCAGCTCACCACTTTTTGGACAGAGCGAAAACATTCAGTACTTC
TRBD2,TRBJ2-1,-,TRBV29-1,CSVASISDGGGYNEQFF,TGCAGCGTTGCCTCGATCTCTGACGGCGGGGGCTACAATGAGCAGTTCTTC
TRBD1,TRBJ1-4,-,TRBV5-5,CASSATGEEKLFF,TGTGCCAGCAGCGCTACAGGGGAAGAAAAACTGTTTTTT
-,TRBJ2-7,-,TRBV7-3,CASSLTSGPSYEQYF,TGTGCCAGCAGCTTAACTAGCGGACCCTCCTACGAGCAGTACTTC
-,TRBJ2-7,-,TRBV6-8,CASSYHREYDEQYF,TGTGCCAGCAGTTATCACAGGGAGTACGACGAGCAGTACTTC
-,TRBJ2-1,-,TRBV9,CASSDQRYPQGNEQFF,TGTGCCAGCAGCGACCAACGTTACCCCCAGGGGAATGAGCAGTTCTTC
-,TRBJ1-4,-,TRBV5-6,CASSKTAPNEKLFF,TGTGCCAGCAGCAAGACAGCCCCTAATGAAAAACTGTTTTTT
-,TRBJ2-5,-,TRBV6-5,CASRLLETQYF,TGTGCCAGCAGGCTGTTGGAGACCCAGTACTTC
TRBD1,TRBJ1-5,-,TRBV6-5,CASSQGTGGRQPQHF,TGTGCCAGCAGTCAGGGGACAGGGGGAAGGCAGCCCCAGCATTTT
TRBD1,TRBJ2-7,-,TRBV15,CATSSTGTAYEGKYF,TGTGCCACCAGCAGCACCGGGACAGCGTACGAGGGGAAGTACTTC
-,TRBJ2-5,-,TRBV11-3,CASSPQATQETQYF,TGTGCCAGCAGCCCGCAGGCGACCCAAGAGACCCAGTACTTC
TRBD1,TRBJ1-3,-,TRBV7-9,CASSRGQGGNTIYF,TGTGCCAGCAGCCGAGGACAGGGTGGAAACACCATATATTTT
-,TRBJ1-1,-,TRBV18,CASSPTQTEAFF,TGTGCCAGCTCACCAACGCAGACTGAAGCTTTCTTT
-,TRBJ2-7,-,TRBV19,CASRPTGEGYEQYF,TGTGCCAGTAGACCGACAGGGGAGGGCTACGAGCAGTACTTC
TRBD2,TRBJ2-7,-,TRBV7-3,CASSLSSGRAYEQYF,TGTGCCAGCAGCCTATCTAGCGGGAGGGCCTACGAGCAGTACTTC
-,TRBJ1-1,-,TRBV19,CASTPGLMGTEAFF,TGTGCCAGTACCCCGGGGTTAATGGGCACTGAAGCTTTCTTT
-,TRBJ1-2,-,TRBV28,CASSYEDRSLYGYTF,TGTGCCAGCAGTTACGAGGACAGATCCCTCTATGGCTACACCTTC
-,TRBJ1-4,once,TRBV18,CASSFQQGGHEKLFF,TGTGCCAGCTCATTCCAACAGGGTGGTCATGAAAAACTGTTTTTT
TRBD1,TRBJ2-5,-,TRBV6-6,CASSYSDRVDGRYF,TGTGCCAGCAGTTACTCCGACAGGGTGGACGGCCGGTACTTC
-,TRBJ2-7,-,TRBV2,CASSVPGRIYEQYF,TGTGCCAGCAGTGTGCCCGGCAGAATCTACGAGCAGTACTTC
TRBD1,TRBJ1-2,many,TRBV27,CASSFGTGGVNGYTF,TGTGCCAGCAGTTTTGGGACAGGGGGGGTGAATGGCTACACCTTC
-,TRBJ1-2,-,TRBV10-1,CASSEVAGYGYTF,TGCGCCAGCAGTGAAGTGGCAGGCTATGGCTACACCTTC
TRBD1,TRBJ2-7,-,TRBV6-5,CASSSRTGGVGAEQYF,TGTGCCAGCAGTTCCCGGACAGGGGGGGTGGGGGCCGAGCAGTACTTC
-,TRBJ1-1,many,TRBV6-1,CASKQGKDTEAFF,TGTGCCAGCAAACAGGGTAAGGACACTGAAGCTTTCTTT
-,TRBJ1-5,-,TRBV6-5,CASSDPSGNQPQHF,TGTGCCAGCAGTGACCCCTCTGGGAATCAGCCCCAGCATTTT
-,TRBJ1-1,once,TRBV7-8,CASSPHEGPNTEAFF,TGTGCCAGCAGCCCTCATGAGGGTCCTAACACTGAAGCTTTCTTT
-,TRBJ1-2,-,TRBV5-1,CASSLARGSNYGYTF,TGCGCCAGCAGCTTGGCCAGGGGCAGTAACTATGGCTACACCTTC
TRBD2,TRBJ2-7,-,TRBV30,CAWSPYGGGDEQYF,TGTGCCTGGAGTCCCTATGGGGGGGGAGACGAGCAGTACTTC
TRBD2,TRBJ2-1,-,TRBV10-1,CASSLTSGGSSYNEQFF,TGCGCCAGCAGCCTTACTAGCGGGGGGAGCTCCTACAATGAGCAGTTCTTC
-,TRBJ1-2,-,TRBV28,CASSPDSYGYTF,TGTGCCAGCAGTCCAGACAGCTATGGCTACACCTTC
TRBD1,TRBJ2-7,-,TRBV28,CASSLSGTGGLEGEQYF,TGTGCCAGCAGTTTATCTGGGACAGGGGGCCTTGAGGGGGAGCAGTACTTC
TRBD2,TRBJ2-2,-,TRBV19,CASSLGLAGGAGELFF,TGTGCCAGTAGTTTGGGACTAGCGGGAGGAGCGGGGGAGCTGTTTTTT
-,TRBJ2-2,-,TRBV7-9,CASSLESVAANTGELFF,TGTGCCAGCAGCTTAGAGTCTGTAGCGGCGAACACCGGGGAGCTGTTTTTT
-,TRBJ1-5,-,TRBV2,CASSRQVGNQPQHF,TGTGCCAGCAGTCGACAGGTCGGCAATCAGCCCCAGCATTTT
-,TRBJ1-3,many,TRBV7-2,CASARQRHSGNTIYF,TGTGCCAGCGCGAGACAGCGTCACTCTGGAAACACCATATATTTT
TRBD1,TRBJ2-5,-,TRBV11-3,CASSSSGTGLGTQYF,TGTGCCAGCAGCTCCTCCGGGACAGGGCTGGGAACCCAGTACTTC
-,TRBJ2-3,-,TRBV6-6,CASLLVPGLQGDTQYF,TGTGCCAGCCTTTTAGTCCCGGGCCTTCAAGGAGATACGCAGTATTTT
-,TRBJ1-2,few,TRBV6-5,CASRGGTENYGYTF,TGTGCCAGCAGGGGAGGGACGGAGAACTATGGCTACACCTTC
-,TRBJ1-3,once,TRBV6-5,CASSRGNTIYF,TGTGCCAGCAGTCGGGGAAACACCATATATTTT
-,TRBJ2-1,-,TRBV5-4,CASSLVVGNEQFF,TGTGCCAGCAGCTTGGTGGTAGGGAATGAGCAGTTCTTC
-,TRBJ2-5,-,TRBV9,CASSAKETQYF,TGTGCCAGCAGCGCGAAAGAGACCCAGTACTTC
TRBD1,TRBJ2-1,-,TRBV5-1,CASSAAGTGGYNEQFF,TGCGCCAGCAGCGCGGCCGGGACAGGGGGCTACAATGAGCAGTTCTTC
-,TRBJ2-5,-,TRBV4-1,CASSQAVGGTIGETQYF,TGCGCCAGCAGCCAAGCCGTCGGCGGTACGATCGGGGAGACCCAGTACTTC
-,TRBJ1-3,-,TRBV6-5,CASRNGNTIYF,TGTGCCAGCAGAAATGGAAACACCATATATTTT
-,TRBJ1-1,-,TRBV7-9,CASSALKNTEAFF,TGTGCCAGCAGCGCCCTAAAGAACACTGAAGCTTTCTTT
TRBD1,TRBJ1-2,few,TRBV18,CASSPGGTTGEFYGYTF,TGTGCCAGCTCACCAGGGGGGACGACAGGGGAATTCTATGGCTACACCTTC
-,TRBJ2-7,-,TRBV9,CASSVHRSPYEQYF,TGTGCCAGCAGCGTACACCGGAGCCCCTACGAGCAGTACTTC
TRBD2,TRBJ2-7,-,TRBV7-8,CASSLKREGRAYEQYF,TGTGCCAGCAGCTTGAAGCGGGAGGGCCGGGCCTACGAGCAGTACTTC
-,TRBJ1-2,-,TRBV19,CASSILSGSSSYGYTF,TGTGCCAGTAGTATATTGTCGGGCAGCTCGTCCTATGGCTACACCTTC